Listed below are T cell receptor beta chains from one sample, sequenced in a study of CD8+ T cells in alopecia areata. Profiled with immunoSEQ multiplex PCR; TCRdb holds only in-frame clones, not every one. The sample consists of 95,000 to 110,000 clones, around 84% of them appearing once. The source was CD8+ T cells sorted from blood, collected at week 24, from a patient treated with tofacitinib. Receptors were obtained from a human donor with alopecia areata. Each CDR3 is given with its conserved first and last residue. The D gene is left open where the match is weak. Rows may omit the clone size; those that give it use once, few, many or a size class.

d_call	clone_size	v_call	j_call	cdr3_nt	cdr3_aa
-	-	TRBV5-6	TRBJ1-5	TGTGCCAGCAGCCTGGGAGGGAGCAATCAGCCCCAGCATTTT	CASSLGGSNQPQHF
-	few	TRBV4-1	TRBJ2-5	TGCGCCAGCAGCCTCCGGGACCTAGGGGCAGAGACCCAGTACTTC	CASSLRDLGAETQYF
-	-	TRBV6-5	TRBJ2-2	TGTGCCAGCAGTTACTCGCTTCCCGAGGAAGACGGGGAGCTGTTTTTT	CASSYSLPEEDGELFF
TRBD1	-	TRBV7-9	TRBJ1-3	TGTGCCAGCAGCCCGCGACAGGGGCGCTCTGGAAACACCATATATTTT	CASSPRQGRSGNTIYF
-	-	TRBV29-1	TRBJ1-3	TGCAGCGTTGCCGGGGGGAGGCGCGGAAACACCATATATTTT	CSVAGGRRGNTIYF
-	-	TRBV6-5	TRBJ2-3	TGTGCCAGCAGTTACGAGTGGGGGACTTCCACAGATACGCAGTATTTT	CASSYEWGTSTDTQYF
-	-	TRBV23-1	TRBJ2-1	TGCGCCAGGAGAAAGCAGGGGAATATTGGTTACAATGAGCAGTTCTTC	CARRKQGNIGYNEQFF
TRBD1	-	TRBV5-6	TRBJ1-3	TGTGCCAGCAGCTTCGGGACAGGGATTAGCACCATATATTTT	CASSFGTGISTIYF
-	-	TRBV4-1	TRBJ2-2	TGCGCCAGCAGCCAAGATCCAGACCCCGGGGAGCTGTTTTTT	CASSQDPDPGELFF
TRBD2	-	TRBV11-3	TRBJ2-5	TGTGCCAGCAGCTTAACACGGGGGGGCGTTGAGACCCAGTACTTC	CASSLTRGGVETQYF
-	-	TRBV7-2	TRBJ2-7	TGTGCCAGCAGCTTAGCCGGACCATCCTACGAGCAGTACTTC	CASSLAGPSYEQYF
-	-	TRBV13	TRBJ2-1	TGTGCCAGCAGCTCCCGGACTTTTGATAATGAGCAGTTCTTC	CASSSRTFDNEQFF
TRBD1	-	TRBV9	TRBJ2-2	TGTGCCAGCAGCGTATTACAGGGGGCGGCCGGGGAGCTGTTTTTT	CASSVLQGAAGELFF
-	-	TRBV15	TRBJ2-4	TGTGCCACCGAAGGGACGGTCTCAGCCAAAAACATTCAGTACTTC	CATEGTVSAKNIQYF
-	-	TRBV7-6	TRBJ2-1	TGTGCCAGCAGTCCAAGGGGAGGCGGGGTGCACTACAATGAGCAGTTCTTC	CASSPRGGGVHYNEQFF
TRBD1	-	TRBV7-2	TRBJ1-5	TGTGCCAGCAGCAGAGGGACAGGGGATTATCAGCCCCAGCATTTT	CASSRGTGDYQPQHF
TRBD2	-	TRBV19	TRBJ2-1	TGTGCCAGTGCGACTAGCGGGGTCGCTGAGCAGTTCTTC	CASATSGVAEQFF
-	-	TRBV5-1	TRBJ2-7	TGCGCCAGCAGCTTAGATGCATTTTCCTACGAGCAGTACTTC	CASSLDAFSYEQYF
-	once	TRBV5-4	TRBJ1-1	TGTGCCAGCAGCTTTCCACCGGGGGGCACTGAAGCTTTCTTT	CASSFPPGGTEAFF
TRBD1	-	TRBV2	TRBJ2-7	TGTGCCAGCAGGGAGGACAGGTCCATTTACGAGCAGTACTTC	CASREDRSIYEQYF
TRBD2	-	TRBV7-8	TRBJ2-7	TGTGCCAGCAGCTTAGATCCTAGCGGGGGCCCCGGACCCTCCTACGAGCAGTACTTC	CASSLDPSGGPGPSYEQYF
TRBD1	-	TRBV6-1	TRBJ1-1	TGTGCCAGCAGTGAAACCCAGGGGGAGACTGAAGCTTTCTTT	CASSETQGETEAFF